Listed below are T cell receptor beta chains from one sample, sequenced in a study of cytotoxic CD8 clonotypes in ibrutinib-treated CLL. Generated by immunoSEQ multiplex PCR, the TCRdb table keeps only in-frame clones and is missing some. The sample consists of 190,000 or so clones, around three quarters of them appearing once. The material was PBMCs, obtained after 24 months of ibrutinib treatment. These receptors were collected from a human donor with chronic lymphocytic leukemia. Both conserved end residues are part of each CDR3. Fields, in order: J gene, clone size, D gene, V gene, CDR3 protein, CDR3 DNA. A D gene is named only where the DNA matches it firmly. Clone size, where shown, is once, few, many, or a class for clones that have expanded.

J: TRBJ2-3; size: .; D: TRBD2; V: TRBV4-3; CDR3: CASSLREEVDTQYF; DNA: TGCGCCAGCAGCCTGCGGGAGGAGGTAGATACGCAGTATTTT
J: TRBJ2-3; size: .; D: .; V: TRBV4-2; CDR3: CASSQEAGYTDTQYF; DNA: TGTGCCAGCAGCCAAGAGGCGGGGTACACAGATACGCAGTATTTT
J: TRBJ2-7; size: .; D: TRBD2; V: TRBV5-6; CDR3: CASSFSGTRSSYEQYF; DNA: TGTGCCAGCAGCTTTTCCGGGACTAGAAGTTCCTACGAGCAGTACTTC
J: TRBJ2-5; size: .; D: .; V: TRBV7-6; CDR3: CASSLAQETQYF; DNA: TGTGCCAGCAGCTTAGCGCAAGAGACCCAGTACTTC
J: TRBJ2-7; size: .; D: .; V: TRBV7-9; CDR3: CASSAGTGWEQYF; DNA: TGTGCCAGCAGCGCCGGGACTGGGTGGGAGCAGTACTTC
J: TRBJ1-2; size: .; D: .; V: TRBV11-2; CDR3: CASSSTHGRGYTF; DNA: TGTGCCAGCAGCTCGACCCACGGGAGAGGCTACACCTTC
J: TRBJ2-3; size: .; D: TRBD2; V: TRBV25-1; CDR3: CASSEIGAGESDTQYF; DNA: TGTGCCAGCAGTGAGATAGGAGCGGGAGAGTCAGATACGCAGTATTTT
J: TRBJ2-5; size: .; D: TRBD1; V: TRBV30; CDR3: CALRQGLNQETQYF; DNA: TGTGCCTTAAGACAGGGCCTAAACCAAGAGACCCAGTACTTC
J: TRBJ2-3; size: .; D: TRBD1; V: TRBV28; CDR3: CASSFQTGGDTQYF; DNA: TGTGCCAGCAGTTTCCAAACAGGGGGGGATACGCAGTATTTT
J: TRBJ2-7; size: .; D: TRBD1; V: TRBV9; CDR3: CASSDRTGAQYEQYF; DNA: TGTGCCAGCAGCGACAGAACAGGGGCACAATACGAGCAGTACTTC
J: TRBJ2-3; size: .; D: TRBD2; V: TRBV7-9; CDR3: CASSLDASGITDTQYF; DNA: TGTGCCAGCAGCTTAGACGCTAGCGGGATAACAGATACGCAGTATTTT
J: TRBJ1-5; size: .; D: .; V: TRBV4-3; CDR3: CASSQDRDGNQPQHF; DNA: TGCGCCAGCAGCCAGGACCGCGATGGCAATCAGCCCCAGCATTTT
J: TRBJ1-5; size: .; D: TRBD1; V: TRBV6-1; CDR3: CASSEGTGVRNQPQHF; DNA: TGTGCCAGCAGTGAAGGGACAGGGGTAAGAAATCAGCCCCAGCATTTT
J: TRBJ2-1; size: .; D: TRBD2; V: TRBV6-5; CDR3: CASSYSPGGFRGEQFF; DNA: TGTGCCAGCAGTTACTCACCGGGAGGATTCCGCGGTGAGCAGTTCTTC
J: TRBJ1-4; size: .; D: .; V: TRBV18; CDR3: CASSSNRNTNEKLFF; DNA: TGTGCCAGCTCATCCAACCGTAACACAAATGAAAAACTGTTTTTT
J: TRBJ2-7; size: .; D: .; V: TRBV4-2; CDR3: CASSHRTDAYEQYF; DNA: TGTGCCAGCAGCCACCGGACAGACGCCTACGAGCAGTACTTC
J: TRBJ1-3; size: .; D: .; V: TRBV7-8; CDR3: CASSDFGTSGNTIYF; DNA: TGTGCCAGCAGCGATTTCGGGACCTCTGGAAACACCATATATTTT
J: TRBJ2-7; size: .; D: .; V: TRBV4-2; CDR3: CASSDSSGDSYEQYF; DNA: TGTGCCAGCAGCGATTCCTCGGGGGACTCCTACGAGCAGTACTTC
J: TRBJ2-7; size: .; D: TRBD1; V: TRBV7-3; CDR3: CASSWGQGVEQYF; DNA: TGTGCCAGCAGCTGGGGACAGGGGGTCGAGCAGTACTTC
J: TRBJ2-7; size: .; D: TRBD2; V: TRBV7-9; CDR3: CASSAPVGLAFRVQYF; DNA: TGTGCCAGCAGCGCCCCGGTAGGACTAGCGTTCAGGGTGCAGTACTTC
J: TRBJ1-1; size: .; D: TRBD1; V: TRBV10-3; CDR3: CAISKGKGQGSTEAFF; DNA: TGTGCCATCAGTAAGGGGAAAGGACAGGGGAGTACTGAAGCTTTCTTT
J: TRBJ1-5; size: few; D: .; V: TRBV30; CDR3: CAWQTETNQPQHF; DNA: TGTGCCTGGCAGACCGAAACTAATCAGCCCCAGCATTTT
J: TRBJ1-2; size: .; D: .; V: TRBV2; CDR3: CASSDGQNYGYTF; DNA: TGTGCCAGCAGTGATGGGCAGAACTATGGCTACACCTTC
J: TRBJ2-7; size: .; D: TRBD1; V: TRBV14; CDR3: CASSRTGVYGEQYF; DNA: TGTGCCAGCAGTCGGACAGGGGTTTATGGCGAGCAGTACTTC
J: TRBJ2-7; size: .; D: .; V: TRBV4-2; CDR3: CASSQANEQYF; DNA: TGTGCCAGCAGCCAAGCGAACGAGCAGTACTTC
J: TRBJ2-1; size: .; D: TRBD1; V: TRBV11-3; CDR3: CASSPETGFEQFF; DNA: TGTGCCAGCAGCCCCGAGACAGGGTTCGAGCAGTTCTTC
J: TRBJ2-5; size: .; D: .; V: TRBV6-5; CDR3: CASSRSKDSKETQYF; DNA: TGTGCCAGCAGCCGTTCAAAGGACTCAAAAGAGACCCAGTACTTC
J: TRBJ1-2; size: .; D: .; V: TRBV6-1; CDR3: CASSESGRFLYGYTF; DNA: TGTGCCAGCAGTGAGTCCGGAAGGTTCCTATATGGCTACACCTTC
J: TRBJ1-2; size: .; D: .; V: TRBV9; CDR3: CASSVGGRNYGYTF; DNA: TGTGCCAGCAGCGTAGGAGGCAGGAACTATGGCTACACCTTC
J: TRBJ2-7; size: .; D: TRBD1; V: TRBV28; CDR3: CASTPTGGAYEQYF; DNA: TGTGCCAGCACCCCGACAGGGGGCGCCTACGAGCAGTACTTC
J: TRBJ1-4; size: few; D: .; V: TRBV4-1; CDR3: CASSQGRGEKLFF; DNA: TGCGCCAGCAGCCAAGGTCGAGGGGAAAAACTGTTTTTT
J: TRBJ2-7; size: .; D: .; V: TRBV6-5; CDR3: CASRRDSESSYEQYF; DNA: TGTGCCAGCAGGCGGGACAGTGAGAGCTCCTACGAGCAGTACTTC
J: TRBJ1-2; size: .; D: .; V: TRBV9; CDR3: CASSVSGYGYTF; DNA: TGTGCCAGCAGCGTTTCAGGCTATGGCTACACCTTC
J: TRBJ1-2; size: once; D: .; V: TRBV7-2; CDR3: CASSQTGGYGYTF; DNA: TGTGCCAGCAGCCAGACAGGAGGTTATGGCTACACCTTC
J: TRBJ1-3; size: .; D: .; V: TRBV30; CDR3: CALGPHSGNTIYF; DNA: TGTGCCTTGGGACCGCACTCTGGAAACACCATATATTTT
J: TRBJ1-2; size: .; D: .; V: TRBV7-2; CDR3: CASSQGPEYTRSYGYTF; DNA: TGTGCCAGCAGCCAAGGGCCAGAATACACCAGAAGTTATGGCTACACCTTC
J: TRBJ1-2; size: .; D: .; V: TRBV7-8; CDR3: CASSFLGRGRRNYGYTF; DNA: TGTGCCAGCAGCTTTCTCGGCAGGGGAAGGAGGAACTATGGCTACACCTTC
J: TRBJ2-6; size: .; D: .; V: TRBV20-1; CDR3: CSARGANVLTF; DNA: TGCAGTGCAAGAGGGGCCAACGTCCTGACTTTC
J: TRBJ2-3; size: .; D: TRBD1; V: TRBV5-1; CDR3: CASSWDRGYFTDTQYF; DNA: TGCGCCAGCAGTTGGGACAGGGGTTATTTCACAGATACGCAGTATTTT
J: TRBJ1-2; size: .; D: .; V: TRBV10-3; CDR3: CATAGAGDGYTF; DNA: TGTGCCACCGCGGGGGCCGGGGATGGCTACACCTTC
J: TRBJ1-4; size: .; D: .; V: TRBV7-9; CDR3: CATRTNEKLFF; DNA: TGTGCCACCCGGACTAATGAAAAACTGTTTTTT
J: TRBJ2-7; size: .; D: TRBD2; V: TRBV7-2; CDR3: CASSLLSQGLAGYEQYF; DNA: TGTGCCAGCAGCTTATTGAGTCAGGGACTAGCGGGTTACGAGCAGTACTTC
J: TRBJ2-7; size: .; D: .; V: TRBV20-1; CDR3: CSVSGVYEQYF; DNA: TGCAGTGTGTCCGGGGTCTACGAGCAGTACTTC
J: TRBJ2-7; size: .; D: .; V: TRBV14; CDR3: CASSNRDLGYEQYF; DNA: TGTGCCAGCAGCAACCGGGACTTAGGCTACGAGCAGTACTTC
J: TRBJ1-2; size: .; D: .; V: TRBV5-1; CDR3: CASSSSRVPNYGYTF; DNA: TGCGCCAGCAGCTCGAGCAGGGTACCTAACTATGGCTACACCTTC
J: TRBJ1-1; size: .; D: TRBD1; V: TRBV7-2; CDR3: CASRFGTGGVEAFF; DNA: TGTGCCAGCAGGTTCGGGACAGGGGGCGTTGAAGCTTTCTTT
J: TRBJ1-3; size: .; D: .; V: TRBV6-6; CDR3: CASSYEQGSGNTIYF; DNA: TGTGCCAGCAGTTACGAACAGGGCTCTGGAAACACCATATATTTT
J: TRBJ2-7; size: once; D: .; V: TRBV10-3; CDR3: CAISKYGNYEQYF; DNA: TGTGCCATCAGTAAGTACGGAAACTACGAGCAGTACTTC
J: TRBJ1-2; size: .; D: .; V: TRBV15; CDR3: CATSSNYGYTF; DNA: TGTGCCACCAGCAGTAACTATGGCTACACCTTC
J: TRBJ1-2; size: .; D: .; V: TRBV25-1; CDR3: CASSRGRGDYGYTF; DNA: TGTGCCAGCAGTAGAGGAAGAGGGGACTATGGCTACACCTTC
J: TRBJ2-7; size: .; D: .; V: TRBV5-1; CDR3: CASSLGQGSSSYEQYF; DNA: TGCGCCAGCAGCTTGGGGCAGGGCTCCAGCTCCTACGAGCAGTACTTC
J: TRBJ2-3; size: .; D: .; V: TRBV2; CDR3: CASSEAGPDTQYF; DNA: TGTGCCAGCAGTGAAGCAGGGCCAGATACGCAGTATTTT
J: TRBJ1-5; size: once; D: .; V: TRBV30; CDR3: CAWNGGGGISQPQHF; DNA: TGTGCCTGGAACGGAGGTGGGGGGATTAGTCAGCCCCAGCATTTT